One sample yielded the 13 T cell receptor beta chains listed below, sequenced in a study of regulatory T cells in long-lasting Graves disease. iRepertoire HTBI primers and Arm-PCR of CDR3 regions built TCR beta libraries. TCRdb re-called the multiplex PCR reads with MiXCR, one entry per CDR3 protein. The repertoire has some 220,000 distinct CDR3 sequences, approximately 19% of them found once; the top ten carry about 12%. Time point indicated: newly diagnosed GD, antithyroid drugs for less than 3 months. PBMC-extracted RNA yielded the TCR library. The same sample was also studied in work on T cells in Graves' hyperthyroidism and ophthalmopathy.

The sequenced sample was peripheral blood mononuclear cells (PBMCs), obtained at new diagnosis, from a patient treated with antithyroid drugs. These receptor sequences come from a woman in her 30s with Graves disease.

The rearrangement uses TRBV19 and TRBJ1-5, with 8 bases fitting TRBD1. This CDR3 contains 13 residues. The germline gives CDR1 LNHDA, CDR2 SQIVND (reference sequence). Trimming removed 9 bases from V and 5 bases from J; junction bases left unmatched: 6. The chain's CDR3 is CASTGQGYQPQHF. In DNA, the CDR3 is TGTGCCAGCACCGGACAGGGATATCAGCCCCAGCATTTT.

This clonotype was picked up many times. The chain employs TRBV6-1 and TRBJ1-1; D remains ambiguous. Germline V gene sequence: CDR1 MNHNS, CDR2 SASEGT. Trimming took 2 bases from V and 0 from J, leaving 7 bases between them. This CDR3 region has 14 residues. The CDR3 loop reads CASSEQAVNTEAFF. The DNA of the CDR3 is TGTGCCAGCAGTGAACAGGCCGTGAACACTGAAGCTTTCTTT.

This clonotype was recorded many times. V and J are TRBV7-8 and TRBJ2-1; the match to TRBD1 covers 10 bases. This CDR3 is 16 amino acids long. Germline V CDR1 and CDR2: SGHVS, FQNEAQ. After removal of 5 bases from V and 6 bases from J, the junction contained 10 bases not matched to a gene. This CDR3 reads CASSGRQGARANEQFF. In DNA, the CDR3 is TGTGCCAGCAGCGGGAGACAGGGGGCGAGGGCCAATGAGCAGTTCTTC.

CDR3 amino acids: CSARDGLAGRADTQYF. Written as DNA, the CDR3 is TGCAGTGCTAGAGATGGCCTAGCGGGGAGGGCAGATACGCAGTATTTT. This chain links TRBV20-1 with TRBJ2-3; 9 nucleotides line up with TRBD2. V lost 0 bases, J lost 4 bases, and 8 bases stayed unmatched. Germline V gene sequence: CDR1 DFQATT, CDR2 SNEGSKA (reference sequence). CDR3 size: 16 residues.

This clonotype was observed a handful of times. The chain uses TRBV12-3 or TRBV12-4 and TRBJ2-1; 8 bases line up with TRBD2. Trimming cost V 7 bases and J 7 bases; bases outside gene matches: 6. This CDR3 contains 13 residues. The CDR3 DNA reads TGTGCCAGCACCCTCGGGGGGGAGAATGAGCAGTTCTTC. Translation gives CASTLGGENEQFF.

About this clonotype itself: Lacking the conserved final phenylalanine or tryptophan, this CDR3 likely reflects a read error. No DNA is shown, since the ends of the CDR3 on it are uncertain; the CDR3 is the one TCRdb lists. This rearrangement joins TRBV11-2 to TRBJ2-1; TRBD2 reflects the table's D call only, with no check against the DNA. The CDR3 spans 16 residues, counting both ends. Germline V lookup: CDR1 SGHAT, CDR2 FQNNGV. The CDR3 loop is CASSPTTSGNGNEHFL.

Notes on this clonotype: A read error is possible here, since a much larger clone lies one base away. The genes are TRBV27 and TRBJ1-2; TRBD1 might be the D (5 bases). V was trimmed by 6 bases and J by 2 bases, leaving 13 bases between them. This CDR3 has 14 amino acids. Germline CDR1 is MNHEY and CDR2 is SMNVEV (reference sequence). CDR3 residues: CASSPNGANYGYTF. CDR3 sequence (DNA): TGTGCCAGCAGCCCAAATGGGGCGAACTATGGCTACACCTTC.

This clonotype has only one observation. The chain carries TRBV11-3 and TRBJ1-2; D might be TRBD1 (5 bases). This CDR3 spans 14 amino acids. The V end was cut by 6 bases, the J end by 4 bases, with 15 bases between. Germline V gives CDR1 SGHNT, CDR2 YENEEA. DNA for the CDR3: TGTGCCAGCAGTGATGCGGGGGGTCGCTATGGCTACACCTTC. Translation gives CASSDAGGRYGYTF.

The chain has TRBV9 and TRBJ2-1; D ambiguous. The CDR3 has 12 residues. CDR1 and CDR2 from the germline V gene are SGDLS and YYNGEE. V lost 0 bases, J lost 6 bases, and 4 bases lay in between. CDR3 region: CASSVDGNEQFF. In nucleotides, the CDR3 is TGTGCCAGCAGCGTAGACGGCAATGAGCAGTTCTTC.

Worth noting for this clonotype: A read error is the likely source, as a far larger clone sits one nucleotide away. V and J are TRBV6-5 and TRBJ2-7; TRBD1 is a possible D gene (6 bases). This CDR3 has 14 residues. The V gene's germline CDR1 is MNHEY and CDR2 SVGAGI. The CDR3 DNA reads as TGTGCCAGCAGACGCCGGGACACCGCCTACGAGGAGTACTTC. Protein: CASRRRDTAYEEYF.

To note about this clonotype: A read error may be the cause here, since a much bigger clone is one base away. CDR3 sequence reads: CASSDGANTEAFF. In DNA form, the CDR3 reads TGTGCCAGCAGTGACGGGGCGAACACTGAAGCTTTCTTT. The J gene is TRBJ1-1, the V gene TRBV2; TRBD1 is a possible D gene (5 bases). Germline loops: CDR1 SNHLY, CDR2 FYNNEI. This CDR3 has 13 residues. The germline V and J ends were trimmed by 3 bases and 1 base, with 6 bases remaining between them.

This chain joins TRBV30 and TRBJ1-2; TRBD1 matches at 7 bases. Per germline, CDR1 GTSNPN and CDR2 SVGIG (reference sequence). The CDR3 has 13 amino acids. The junction had 4 bases not matched to a gene; V was cut back by 1 base and J by 5 bases. CDR3 sequence (DNA): TGTGCCTGGAGTGGACCGACAGGGTATGGCTACACCTTC. Translation: CAWSGPTGYGYTF. Full variable domain (remainder filled in from reference TRBV30 and TRBJ1-2): SQTIHQWPATLVQPVGSPLSLECTVEGTSNPNLYWYRQAAGRGLQLLFYSVGIGQISSEVPQNLSASRPQDRQFILSSKKLLLSDSGFYLCAWSGPTGYGYTFGSGTRLTVV.

This clonotype was seen only a few times. With only one base between it and a far larger clone, this is likely a read error. The rearrangement joins TRBV7-2 to TRBJ2-5; 12 nucleotides line up with TRBD2. The assigned J gene may be wrong: the sequence end matches TRBJ2-1 better. The germline V gene encodes CDR1 SGHTA and CDR2 FQGNSA. The CDR3 totals 16 residues. CDR3 residues: CASGLELAGGGNEQFF. The CDR3 region has the DNA TGTGCCAGCGGCTTAGAGCTAGCGGGGGGGGGCAATGAGCAGTTCTTC.